Each of the 18 T cell receptor beta chains below was sequenced from the same sample in a study of Ad26.COV2.S vaccination and SARS-CoV-2 variants. Treatment defined: approximately 18 received Ad26.COV2.S at low or high dose, single or two shots; a few received placebo; per-sample allocation not given. Sampling was done on day 63 after the first vaccine or placebo injection. The table came from immunoSEQ multiplex PCR; TCRdb's copy has only in-frame clones and leaves some out. The sample consists of about 400,000 clones, roughly 88% of them appearing once. The specimen was peripheral blood, collected in a trial of Ad26.COV2.S vaccine versus placebo. Receptors originate from a person between 18 and 65 years old who received the Ad26.COV2.S COVID-19 vaccine or a placebo.

This chain uses TRBV5-1 with TRBJ2-3; 10 bases align to TRBD1. The germline V gene encodes CDR1 SGHRS and CDR2 YFSETQ. Trimming at V came to 0 bases and at J to 0 bases, leaving 4 bases not matched to a gene. The CDR3 contains 17 residues. CDR3 residues: CASSLGQGALSTDTQYF. In DNA, the CDR3 is TGCGCCAGCAGCTTGGGACAGGGGGCATTGAGCACAGATACGCAGTATTTT.

The chain is built from TRBV7-6 and TRBJ2-1, with D perhaps being TRBD1 or TRBD2 (5 bases each). The CDR3 has 13 residues. Germline V CDR1 and CDR2: SGHVS, FNYEAQ. V was pared by 1 base and J by 8 bases, with 9 bases between. The CDR3 coding sequence is TGTGCCAGCAGCTTAGTGGGGCGGGATGAGCAGTTCTTC. It codes for CASSLVGRDEQFF.

The genes are TRBV4-1 and TRBJ2-7; perhaps D is TRBD1 or TRBD2 (5 bases each). The germline V gene encodes CDR1 MGHRA and CDR2 YSYEKL. V lost 4 bases and J lost 2, with 15 bases in between. This CDR3 is built from 15 residues. The CDR3 DNA sequence: TGCGCCAGCAGCCTTATGGAGGCAGGGCCCTACGAGCAGTACTTC. It translates to CASSLMEAGPYEQYF.

This chain connects TRBV6-2 or TRBV6-3 to TRBJ1-1, with D unresolved. CDR1 and CDR2 from the germline V gene are MNHEY and SVGEGT. This CDR3 is built from 14 residues. V lost 1 base and J lost 2, with 8 bases in between. CDR3: CASSYFSGNTEAFF. As DNA, the CDR3 is TGTGCCAGCAGTTACTTTAGTGGAAACACTGAAGCTTTCTTT.

V usage is TRBV27 and J usage is TRBJ1-6; 8 nucleotides align to TRBD1. With V trimmed by 2 bases and J by 7 bases, 4 bases remained unmatched. This CDR3 has 15 residues. CDR1 is MNHEY and CDR2 is SMNVEV in the germline V gene (reference sequence). The CDR3 loop reads CASSLSRGLNSPLHF. The CDR3 nucleotides are TGTGCCAGCAGTTTAAGCAGGGGGCTGAATTCACCCCTCCACTTT.

V usage is TRBV4-1 and J usage is TRBJ2-7; 9 bases are shared with TRBD1. This CDR3 is built from 15 residues. Per germline, CDR1 MGHRA and CDR2 YSYEKL. V was pared by 1 base and J by 2 bases, with 3 bases of the junction left unmatched. This CDR3 is CASSQGTGEAYEQYF. The CDR3 region has the DNA TGCGCCAGCAGCCAAGGGACAGGGGAAGCCTACGAGCAGTACTTC.

The CDR3 region is CASSTGGSDADTQYF. CDR3 nucleotides: TGTGCCAGCAGCACAGGGGGTTCTGACGCAGATACGCAGTATTTT. The chain is built from TRBV11-3 and TRBJ2-3, with TRBD1 matching over 8 bases. From germline, CDR1 is SGHNT and CDR2 YENEEA. The CDR3 runs 15 residues. The V segment lost 5 bases and the J segment 4 bases; nucleotides outside the gene matches: 8.

V usage is TRBV11-2 and J usage is TRBJ2-4; 10 nucleotides align to TRBD1. The J segment lost 5 bases and the V segment lost 9 bases, leaving 4 bases of the junction unmatched. CDR3 length: 13 amino acids. Germline V gene data show CDR1 as SGHAT and CDR2 as FQNNGV. The CDR3 nucleotides are TGTGCCAGTCACGGGACAGGGGAAAACATTCAGTACTTC. Its translation is CASHGTGENIQYF.

The chain is built from TRBV6-2 or TRBV6-3 and TRBJ2-7; 9 bases fit TRBD1. J gave up 6 bases and V 3 bases, and 6 bases lay outside the gene matches. This CDR3 region has 14 residues. Germline V gene data show CDR1 as MNHEY and CDR2 as SVGEGT. The CDR3 sequence is CASSYSGTGREQYF. The CDR3 region has the DNA TGTGCCAGCAGTTATTCCGGGACAGGGCGCGAGCAGTACTTC.

The rearrangement uses TRBV7-9 and TRBJ2-2, with D unclear. CDR3 length: 12 residues. Germline V gene lookup returns CDR1 SEHNR and CDR2 FQNEAQ (reference sequence). The V end was cut by 8 bases, the J end by 5 bases, with 9 bases between. The CDR3 bases are TGTGCCAGCCGCCTAGGTACCGGGGAGCTGTTTTTT. This encodes CASRLGTGELFF.

V usage is TRBV28 and J usage is TRBJ2-5, with 13 bases aligning to TRBD2. V trimming: 4 bases; J trimming: 0 bases; junction bases outside the gene matches: 5. CDR1 and CDR2 (germline): MDHEN, SYDVKM. The CDR3 consists of 17 residues. CDR3 residues: CASSSGLAGRYQETQYF. CDR3 in DNA: TGTGCCAGCAGTTCGGGACTAGCGGGGCGGTACCAAGAGACCCAGTACTTC.

The rearrangement joins TRBV5-4 to TRBJ2-1; 12 nucleotides match TRBD2. CDR1 and CDR2 (germline): SGHNT, YYREEE (reference sequence). The junction had 6 bases not matched to a gene; V was cut back by 2 bases and J by 9 bases. The CDR3 loop spans 15 amino acids. CDR3 amino acids: CASSFSSGGAGEQFF. CDR3 DNA: TGTGCCAGCAGCTTTTCTAGCGGGGGGGCCGGTGAGCAGTTCTTC.

J is TRBJ1-5 and V is TRBV28, with 8 bases that match TRBD1. The V and J ends lost 5 bases and 9 bases, in that order; junction bases with no gene match: 9. Germline assignment: CDR1 MDHEN and CDR2 SYDVKM. CDR3 size: 14 residues. In nucleotides, the CDR3 is TGTGCCAGCAGTCCGAGGACAGGGCCAAGGCCCCAGCATTTT. As protein: CASSPRTGPRPQHF.

The chain employs TRBV6-5 and TRBJ2-2; 7 bases fit TRBD1. The CDR3 consists of 15 residues. Germline V gene lookup returns CDR1 MNHEY and CDR2 SVGAGI. V dropped 0 bases and J dropped 4; count of bases not matched to a gene: 2. The CDR3 loop is CASSYSGTVTGELFF. CDR3 DNA sequence: TGTGCCAGCAGTTACTCGGGGACAGTCACCGGGGAGCTGTTTTTT.

The chain combines TRBV11-2 with TRBJ2-7, with TRBD1 identical over 7 bases. Germline CDR1 reads SGHAT; CDR2 reads FQNNGV. V lost 4 bases to trimming and J lost 10 bases; unmatched junction nucleotides: 7. The length of the CDR3 is 12 residues. CDR3 in amino acids: CASSSGQPPQYF. DNA for the CDR3: TGTGCCAGCAGCTCGGGACAGCCTCCTCAGTACTTC.

The chain employs TRBV3-1 (or the pseudogene TRBV3-2) and TRBJ2-3, with D tentatively TRBD1 (7 bases). The CDR3 has 16 residues. The V gene's germline CDR1 is LGHDT and CDR2 YNNKEL (reference sequence). The V end was cut by 2 bases, the J end by 6 bases, with 18 bases between. The chain's CDR3 is CASSQPGTAGSDTQYF. CDR3 in DNA: TGTGCCAGCAGCCAACCCGGGACAGCGGGCTCTGATACGCAGTATTTT.

The chain recombines TRBV28 with TRBJ2-7, with TRBD1 identical over 7 bases. The J segment lost 6 bases and the V segment lost 5 bases, leaving 10 bases of the junction unmatched. Germline V gene data show CDR1 as MDHEN and CDR2 as SYDVKM. This CDR3 spans 14 amino acids. The CDR3 DNA is TGTGCCAGCAGTGGTTCGCACAGGGGAAGCGAGCAGTACTTC. Translating it yields CASSGSHRGSEQYF.

The rearrangement links TRBV4-3 to TRBJ1-1, with 8 bases identical to TRBD1. Germline CDR1 reads LGHNA; CDR2 reads YSLEER. This CDR3 comprises 18 residues. Trimming took 0 bases from V and 3 from J; bases not matched to a gene: 12. CDR3 in DNA: TGCGCCAGCAGCCAAGAAGGATGGAGACAGGGGTGGGACACTGAAGCTTTCTTT. Translated: CASSQEGWRQGWDTEAFF.